This T cell receptor (beta chain) was observed in a study of blood T cell repertoires in COVID-19. Whole-study context: Some COVID-19 samples were acute and others convalescent; all came from the United States, Italy and Spain. Sources were T cells, B-cell-depleted T cells, or PBMCs; the material itself was cDNA or gDNA.

This table comes from immunoSEQ multiplex PCR, and its TCRdb copy is limited to in-frame clones, with some not included. This table has approximately 270,000 clones, 85% to 90% appearing once. This study enrolled people aged about 18 to 90 from 20 to 25 US geographic areas. Which cohort a participant joined came from the clinical history participants gave. The germline V gene has CDR1 SEHNR and CDR2 FQNEAQ (reference sequence). CDR3 length: 12 residues. The V end lost 4 bases, the J end lost 2 bases, and 4 bases lay between the germline ends. Sequenced input: PBMCs or T cells enriched from blood (not recorded which). The V gene is TRBV7-9, the J gene TRBJ2-3, with no clear D. This receptor was identified in a woman aged 25 to 39 with acute COVID-19. CDR3 sequence (DNA): TGTGCCAGCAGCTCTATCACAGATACGCAGTATTTT. It translates to CASSSITDTQYF.